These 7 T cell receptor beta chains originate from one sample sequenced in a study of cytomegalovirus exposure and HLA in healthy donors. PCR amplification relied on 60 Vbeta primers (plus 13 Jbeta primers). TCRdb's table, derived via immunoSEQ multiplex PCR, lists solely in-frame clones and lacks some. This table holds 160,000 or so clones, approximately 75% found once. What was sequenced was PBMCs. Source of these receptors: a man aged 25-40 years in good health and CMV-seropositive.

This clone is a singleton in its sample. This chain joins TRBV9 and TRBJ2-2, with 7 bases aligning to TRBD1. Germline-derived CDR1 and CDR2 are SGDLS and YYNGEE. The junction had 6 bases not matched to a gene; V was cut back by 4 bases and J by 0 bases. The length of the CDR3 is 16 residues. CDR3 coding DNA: TGTGCCAGCAGCCCCCAAGACAGGGCGAACACCGGGGAGCTGTTTTTT. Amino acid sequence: CASSPQDRANTGELFF.

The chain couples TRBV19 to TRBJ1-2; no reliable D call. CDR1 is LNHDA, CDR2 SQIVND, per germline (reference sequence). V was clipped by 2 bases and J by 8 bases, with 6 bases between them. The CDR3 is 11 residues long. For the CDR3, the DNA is TGTGCCAGTAGTATATCGGGAGGCTACACCTTC. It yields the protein CASSISGGYTF.

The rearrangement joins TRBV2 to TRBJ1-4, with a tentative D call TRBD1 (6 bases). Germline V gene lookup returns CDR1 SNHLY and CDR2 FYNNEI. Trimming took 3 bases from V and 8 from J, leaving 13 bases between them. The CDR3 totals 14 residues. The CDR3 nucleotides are TGTGCCAGCAGTGATAGCAGGGGTGGCGAAAAACTGTTTTTT. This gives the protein CASSDSRGGEKLFF. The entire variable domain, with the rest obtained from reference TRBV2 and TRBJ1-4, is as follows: EPEVTQTPSHQVTQMGQEVILRCVPISNHLYFYWYRQILGQKVEFLVSFYNNEISEKSEIFDDQFSVERPDGSNFTLKIRSTKLEDSAMYFCASSDSRGGEKLFFGSGTQLSVL.

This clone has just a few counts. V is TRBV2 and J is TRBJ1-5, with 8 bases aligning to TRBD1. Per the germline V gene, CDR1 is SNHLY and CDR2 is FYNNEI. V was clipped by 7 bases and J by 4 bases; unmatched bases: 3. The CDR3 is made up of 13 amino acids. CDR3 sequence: CASTGTGNQPQHF. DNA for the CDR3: TGTGCCAGCACCGGGACAGGTAATCAGCCCCAGCATTTT.

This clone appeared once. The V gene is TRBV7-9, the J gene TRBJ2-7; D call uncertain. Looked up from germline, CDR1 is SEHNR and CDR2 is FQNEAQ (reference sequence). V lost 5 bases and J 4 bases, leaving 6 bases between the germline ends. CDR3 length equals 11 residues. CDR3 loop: CASSPLYEQYF. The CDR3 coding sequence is TGTGCCAGCAGCCCCCTTTACGAGCAGTACTTC.

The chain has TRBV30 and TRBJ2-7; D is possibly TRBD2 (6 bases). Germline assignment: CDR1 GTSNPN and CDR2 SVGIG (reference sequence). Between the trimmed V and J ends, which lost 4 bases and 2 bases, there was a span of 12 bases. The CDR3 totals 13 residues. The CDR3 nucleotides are TGTGCCTGGACCCTTGGAGGGGCCTACGAGCAGTACTTC. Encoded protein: CAWTLGGAYEQYF.

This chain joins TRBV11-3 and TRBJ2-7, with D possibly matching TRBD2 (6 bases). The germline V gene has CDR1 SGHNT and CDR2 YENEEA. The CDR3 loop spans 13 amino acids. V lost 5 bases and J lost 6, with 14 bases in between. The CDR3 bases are TGTGCCAGCAGCCTCCCTGGAGGGTCCGAGCAGTACTTC. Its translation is CASSLPGGSEQYF.